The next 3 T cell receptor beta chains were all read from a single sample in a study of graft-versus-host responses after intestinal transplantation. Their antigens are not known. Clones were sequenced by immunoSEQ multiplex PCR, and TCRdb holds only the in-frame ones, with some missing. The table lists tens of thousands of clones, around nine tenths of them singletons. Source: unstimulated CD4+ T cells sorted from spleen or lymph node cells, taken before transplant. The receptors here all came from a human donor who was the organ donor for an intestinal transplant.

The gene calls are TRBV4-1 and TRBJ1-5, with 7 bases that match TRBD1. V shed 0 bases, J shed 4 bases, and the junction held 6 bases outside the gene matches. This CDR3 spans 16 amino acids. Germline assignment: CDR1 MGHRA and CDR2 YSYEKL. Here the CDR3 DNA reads TGCGCCAGCAGCCAAGATAGGACAGGCGAAAATCAGCCCCAGCATTTT. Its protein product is CASSQDRTGENQPQHF.

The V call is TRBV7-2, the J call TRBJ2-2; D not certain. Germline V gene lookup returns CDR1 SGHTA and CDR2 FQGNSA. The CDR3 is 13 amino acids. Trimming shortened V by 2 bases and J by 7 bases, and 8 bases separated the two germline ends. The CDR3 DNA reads TGTGCCAGCAGCTTAACAGTGGGCGGGGAGCTGTTTTTT. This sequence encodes CASSLTVGGELFF.

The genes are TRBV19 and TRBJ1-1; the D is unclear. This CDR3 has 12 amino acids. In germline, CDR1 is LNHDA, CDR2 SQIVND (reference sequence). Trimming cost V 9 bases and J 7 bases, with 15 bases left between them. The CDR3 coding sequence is TGTGCCAGCCGGGCCCCCCGAGGTGAAGCTTTCTTT. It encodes CASRAPRGEAFF.